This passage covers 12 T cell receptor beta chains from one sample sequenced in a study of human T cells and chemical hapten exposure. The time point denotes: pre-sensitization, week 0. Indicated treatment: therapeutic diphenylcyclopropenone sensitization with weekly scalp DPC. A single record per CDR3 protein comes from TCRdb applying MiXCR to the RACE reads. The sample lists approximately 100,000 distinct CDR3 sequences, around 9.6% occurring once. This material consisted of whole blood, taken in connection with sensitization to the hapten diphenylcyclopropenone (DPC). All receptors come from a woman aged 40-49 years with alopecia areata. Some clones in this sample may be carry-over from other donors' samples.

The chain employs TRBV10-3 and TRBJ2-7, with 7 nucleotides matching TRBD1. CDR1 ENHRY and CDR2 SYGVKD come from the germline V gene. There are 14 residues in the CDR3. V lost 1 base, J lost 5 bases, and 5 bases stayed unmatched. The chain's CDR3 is CAISEYRDSDEQYF. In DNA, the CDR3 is TGTGCCATCAGTGAGTACCGGGACAGTGACGAGCAGTACTTC.

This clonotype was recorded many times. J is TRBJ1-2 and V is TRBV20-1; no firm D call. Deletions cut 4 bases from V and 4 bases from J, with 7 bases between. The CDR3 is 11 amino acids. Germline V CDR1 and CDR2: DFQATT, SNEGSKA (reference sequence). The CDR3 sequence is CSAMHGYGYTF. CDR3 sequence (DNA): TGCAGTGCTATGCACGGCTATGGCTACACCTTC.

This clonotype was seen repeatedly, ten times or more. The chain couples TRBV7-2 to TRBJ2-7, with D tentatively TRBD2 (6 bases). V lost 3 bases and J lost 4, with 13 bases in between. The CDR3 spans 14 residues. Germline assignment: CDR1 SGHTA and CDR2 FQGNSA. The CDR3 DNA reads TGTGCCAGCAGCTTTAACCGGGGGTGGTACGAGCAGTACTTC. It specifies CASSFNRGWYEQYF.

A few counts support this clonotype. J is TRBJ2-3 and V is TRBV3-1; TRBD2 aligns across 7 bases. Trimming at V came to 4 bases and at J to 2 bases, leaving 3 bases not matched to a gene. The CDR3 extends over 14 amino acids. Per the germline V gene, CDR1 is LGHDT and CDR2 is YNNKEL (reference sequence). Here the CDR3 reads CASSRGGNTDTQYF. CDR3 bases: TGTGCCAGCAGCCGCGGGGGAAACACAGATACGCAGTATTTT.

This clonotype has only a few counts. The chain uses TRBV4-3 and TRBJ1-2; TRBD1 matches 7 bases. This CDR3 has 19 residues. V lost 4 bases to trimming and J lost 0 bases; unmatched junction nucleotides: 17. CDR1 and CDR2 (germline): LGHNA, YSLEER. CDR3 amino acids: CASSRWVLGRGEANYGYTF. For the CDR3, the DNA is TGCGCCAGCAGCCGTTGGGTCCTTGGCAGGGGGGAAGCTAACTATGGCTACACCTTC.

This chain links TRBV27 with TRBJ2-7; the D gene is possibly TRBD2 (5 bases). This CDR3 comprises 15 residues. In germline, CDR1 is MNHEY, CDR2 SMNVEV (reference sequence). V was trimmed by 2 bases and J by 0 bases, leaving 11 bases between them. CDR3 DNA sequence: TGTGCCAGCAGTTTACGAGGGCCGAGCTCCTACGAGCAGTACTTC. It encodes CASSLRGPSSYEQYF.

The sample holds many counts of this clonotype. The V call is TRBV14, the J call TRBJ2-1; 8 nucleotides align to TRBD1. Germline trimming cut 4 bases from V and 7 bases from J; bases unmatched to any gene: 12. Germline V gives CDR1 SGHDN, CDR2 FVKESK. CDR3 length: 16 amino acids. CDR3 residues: CASSLLVAGGPNEQFF. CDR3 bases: TGTGCCAGCAGCCTCCTCGTTGCAGGGGGCCCAAATGAGCAGTTCTTC.

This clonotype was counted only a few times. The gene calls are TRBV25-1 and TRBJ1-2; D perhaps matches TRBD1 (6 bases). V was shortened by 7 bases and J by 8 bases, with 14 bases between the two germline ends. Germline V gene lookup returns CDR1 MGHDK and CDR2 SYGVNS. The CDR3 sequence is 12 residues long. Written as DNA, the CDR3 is TGTGCCAGCATGGCAGGGGTCTTCGGCTACACCTTC. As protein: CASMAGVFGYTF.

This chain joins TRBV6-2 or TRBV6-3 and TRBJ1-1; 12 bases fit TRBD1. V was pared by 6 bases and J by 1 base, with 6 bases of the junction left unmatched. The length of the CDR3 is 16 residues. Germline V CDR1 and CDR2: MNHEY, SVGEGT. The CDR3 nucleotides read TGTGCCAGCAGCTCCGGGACAGGGGGCAGGAACACTGAAGCTTTCTTT. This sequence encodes CASSSGTGGRNTEAFF.

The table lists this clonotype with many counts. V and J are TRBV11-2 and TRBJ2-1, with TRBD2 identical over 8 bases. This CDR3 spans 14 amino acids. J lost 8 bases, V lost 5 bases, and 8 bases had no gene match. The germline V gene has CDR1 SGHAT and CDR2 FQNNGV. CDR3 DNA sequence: TGTGCCAGCAGCCCCGCCGGCGGGGGGTATGAGCAGTTCTTC. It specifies CASSPAGGGYEQFF.

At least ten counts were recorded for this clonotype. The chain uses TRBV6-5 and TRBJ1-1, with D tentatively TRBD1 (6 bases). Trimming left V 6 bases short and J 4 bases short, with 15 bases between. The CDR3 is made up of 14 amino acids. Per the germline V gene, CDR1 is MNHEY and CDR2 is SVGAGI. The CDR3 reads CASSLRAGVTEAFF. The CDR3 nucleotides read TGTGCCAGCAGCCTCCGGGCAGGGGTCACTGAAGCTTTCTTT.

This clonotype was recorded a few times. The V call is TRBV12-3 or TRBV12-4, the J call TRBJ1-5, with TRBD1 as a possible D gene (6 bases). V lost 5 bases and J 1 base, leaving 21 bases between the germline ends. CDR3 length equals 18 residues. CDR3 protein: CASSLRGAGAVSNQPQHF. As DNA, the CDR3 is TGTGCCAGCAGTCTCAGGGGCGCAGGGGCTGTCAGCAATCAGCCCCAGCATTTT.